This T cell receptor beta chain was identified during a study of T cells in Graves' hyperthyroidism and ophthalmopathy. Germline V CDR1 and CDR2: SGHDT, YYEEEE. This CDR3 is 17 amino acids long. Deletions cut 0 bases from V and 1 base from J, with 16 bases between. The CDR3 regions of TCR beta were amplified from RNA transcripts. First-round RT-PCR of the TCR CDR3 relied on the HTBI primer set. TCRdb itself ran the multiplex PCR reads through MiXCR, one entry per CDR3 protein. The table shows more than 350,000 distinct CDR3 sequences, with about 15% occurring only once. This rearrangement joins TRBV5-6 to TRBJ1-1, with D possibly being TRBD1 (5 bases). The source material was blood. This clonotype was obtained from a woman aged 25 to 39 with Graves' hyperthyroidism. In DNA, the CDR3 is TGTGCCAGCAGCTTGGTTGCTCGTAGGGGCGGGAACACTGAAGCTTTCTTT. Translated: CASSLVARRGGNTEAFF.